The clone carrying this T cell receptor beta chain was recorded many times. The antigen remains undetermined. The sample providers were healthy Caucasian people from Russia, aged roughly 6 to 95. This sample stems from a study of blood T cells in healthy people across ages. Study-wide findings and caveats: Age advanced and TCR beta diversity per million T cells fell, roughly linearly.

V trimming: 3 bases; J trimming: 2 bases; junction bases outside the gene matches: 3. The germline CDR1 and CDR2 sequences are SGHRS and YFSETQ. This CDR3 has 15 amino acids. Together with a sample-barcoded 5' primer, a J-beta primer mix was included in a second PCR lasting 7 to 11 cycles. Template switching added a 12-random-nucleotide identifier to every cDNA molecule. Each CDR3 protein gets one entry after TCRdb re-called the 5' RACE reads with MiXCR. This table has under 800,000 distinct CDR3 sequences, around 21% appearing once. This TCR was recovered from a man between 65 and 80 years old in good health. The chain uses TRBV5-1 and TRBJ2-3; TRBD2 matches at 10 bases. The sample consisted of blood. CDR3 nucleotide sequence: TGCGCCAGCAGCTCAAGCGGGAGGGACACAGATACGCAGTATTTT. This gives the protein CASSSSGRDTDTQYF. The variable domain in full, completed from reference TRBV5-1 and TRBJ2-3, reads KAGVTQTPRYLIKTRGQQVTLSCSPISGHRSVSWYQQTPGQGLQFLFEYFSETQRNKGNFPGRFSGRQFSNSRSEMNVSTLELGDSALYLCASSSSGRDTDTQYFGPGTRLTVL.